This TCR beta chain is drawn from a study of Graves' ophthalmopathy and Graves' hyperthyroidism. Study summary: Peripheral blood collection took place at initial diagnosis, before any treatment. General study results and limits: The blood repertoire also included most expanded thyroid clonotypes above 0.001 frequency.

This clonotype was observed at least ten times. What it binds is not known. PBMCs originated in roughly 9.3 ml of fresh peripheral blood. CDR3 size: 11 residues. The V gene's germline CDR1 is MNHEY and CDR2 SMNVEV (reference sequence). The ends were cut back, 4 bases at V and 5 bases at J, with 5 bases in the middle. Scientists amplified the TCR beta CDR3 regions from RNA transcripts. RT-PCR with HTBI primers came first, then second-round multiplex PCR. TCRdb reanalysed the multiplex PCR reads using MiXCR and keeps one entry per CDR3 protein. The table includes over 650,000 distinct CDR3 sequences, roughly 41% detected once.

The V gene is TRBV27, the J gene TRBJ1-1; D is unresolved. Sequencing input: peripheral blood. The receptor was isolated from an adult man with Graves' ophthalmopathy. This CDR3 reads CASSSPTEAFF. In DNA form, the CDR3 reads TGTGCCAGCAGTTCCCCAACTGAAGCTTTCTTT.